What follows describes a single T cell receptor beta chain. Measured with immunoSEQ multiplex PCR; TCRdb has only the in-frame clones, and not every one. Of 15,000 to 25,000 clones in the sample, about four fifths were seen once. The CDR3 has 13 residues. Germline CDR1 reads SGHNT; CDR2 reads YENEEA. V was pared by 1 base and J by 7 bases, with 8 bases between. The sample belongs to a study of OX40 agonist ivuxolimab in advanced cancers. The receptor was derived from an adult with an advanced solid tumor such as melanoma, head and neck, liver or kidney cancer. The rearrangement uses TRBV11-3 and TRBJ2-1; D gene uncertain. Sequencing was performed on CD4+ or CD8+ T cells sorted from blood, taken in a trial of the OX40 agonist ivuxolimab. DNA for the CDR3: TGTGCCAGCAGCTTAGGACATAGTAATGAGCAGTTCTTC. The encoded protein is CASSLGHSNEQFF.